The rows below give T cell receptor beta chains drawn from one sample of a study of neurological immune-mediated disorders. TCRdb called the 5' RACE reads again in MiXCR, with one record for every CDR3 protein. Among around 56,000 distinct CDR3 sequences listed, 20% to 30% were seen once. The sample comprised PBMCs. The receptor set was obtained from a man aged 55 to 70 with HTLV-1-associated myelopathy (HAM/TSP). Both conserved end residues are part of each CDR3. The D gene is left open where the match is weak. A clone size is listed for some rows: how often the clone was seen (once, few, many), or a class if it is expanded.

J gene: TRBJ2-5; D gene: NA; clone size: many; V gene: TRBV20-1; CDR3 DNA: TGCAGTGCCCACAGAAAAGAGACCCAGTACTTC; CDR3 protein: CSAHRKETQYF
J gene: TRBJ2-2; D gene: NA; clone size: NA; V gene: TRBV29-1; CDR3 DNA: TGCAGTTCTGCAGGAGCTAACACCGGGGAGCTGTTTTTT; CDR3 protein: CSSAGANTGELFF
J gene: TRBJ1-1; D gene: NA; clone size: NA; V gene: TRBV10-3; CDR3 DNA: TGTGCCATCAGTGAGTCGAAGGGTCAGAACACTGAAGCTTTCTTT; CDR3 protein: CAISESKGQNTEAFF
J gene: TRBJ2-1; D gene: TRBD1; clone size: many; V gene: TRBV7-9; CDR3 DNA: TGTGCCAGCAGCTCCACCGGACAGGGGTTCAACAATGAGCAGTTCTTC; CDR3 protein: CASSSTGQGFNNEQFF
J gene: TRBJ1-1; D gene: NA; clone size: many; V gene: TRBV7-8; CDR3 DNA: TGTGCCAGCAGCTCGTCGCGGAACACTGAAGCTTTCTTT; CDR3 protein: CASSSSRNTEAFF
J gene: TRBJ2-5; D gene: TRBD1; clone size: many; V gene: TRBV20-1; CDR3 DNA: TGCAGTGCTGGACAGGGGGCGTGGGGCGGGCAGACCCAGTACTTC; CDR3 protein: CSAGQGAWGGQTQYF
J gene: TRBJ2-7; D gene: TRBD1; clone size: many; V gene: TRBV5-1; CDR3 DNA: TGCGCCAGCAGCCGCGGGGACAGGGGTTCCTACGAGCAGTACTTC; CDR3 protein: CASSRGDRGSYEQYF
J gene: TRBJ2-7; D gene: TRBD1; clone size: many; V gene: TRBV20-1; CDR3 DNA: TGCAGTGCTAGGGCTGGACAGGGGACAAACCCGCAGTACTTC; CDR3 protein: CSARAGQGTNPQYF
J gene: TRBJ2-1; D gene: NA; clone size: few; V gene: TRBV5-1; CDR3 DNA: TGCGCCAGCAGCTCCGCCGGGACTCGTTCCTACAATGAGCAGTTCTTC; CDR3 protein: CASSSAGTRSYNEQFF
J gene: TRBJ2-1; D gene: TRBD2; clone size: NA; V gene: TRBV4-1; CDR3 DNA: TGCGCCAGCAGCCAAGAGGGGGAGACTAGCGGGAGGTGGAATGAGCAGTTCTTC; CDR3 protein: CASSQEGETSGRWNEQFF
J gene: TRBJ2-1; D gene: NA; clone size: many; V gene: TRBV20-1; CDR3 DNA: TGCAGTGAAGTAGGTGGTACCGGGGATGAGCAGTTCTTC; CDR3 protein: CSEVGGTGDEQFF
J gene: TRBJ1-5; D gene: NA; clone size: NA; V gene: TRBV29-1; CDR3 DNA: TGCAGCGTTGCAGAGAGGGGAAATCAGTCCCAGCATTTT; CDR3 protein: CSVAERGNQSQHF
J gene: TRBJ1-2; D gene: NA; clone size: many; V gene: TRBV6-5; CDR3 DNA: TGTGCCAGCAGAGAACTTGGTGGCTACACCTTC; CDR3 protein: CASRELGGYTF
J gene: TRBJ2-7; D gene: NA; clone size: many; V gene: TRBV29-1; CDR3 DNA: TGCAGCGTGACTCGGGTCAACGGGGACGAGCAGTACTTC; CDR3 protein: CSVTRVNGDEQYF
J gene: TRBJ2-3; D gene: NA; clone size: many; V gene: TRBV5-6; CDR3 DNA: TGTGCCAGCAGCTCTCCTCGAAAGGGTAGACTAAACCCAGATACGCAGTATTTT; CDR3 protein: CASSSPRKGRLNPDTQYF
J gene: TRBJ1-4; D gene: NA; clone size: many; V gene: TRBV5-1; CDR3 DNA: TGCGCCAGCAGCTTGGACTCTGACAGGCCGCTGTTTTTT; CDR3 protein: CASSLDSDRPLFF
J gene: TRBJ1-1; D gene: TRBD1; clone size: medium-sized; V gene: TRBV4-1; CDR3 DNA: TGCGCCAGCAGCCAACTGGACAGGGGGCGAGACACTGAAGCTTTCTTT; CDR3 protein: CASSQLDRGRDTEAFF
J gene: TRBJ2-7; D gene: NA; clone size: few; V gene: TRBV27; CDR3 DNA: TGTGCCAGCATTTTATTTGGCCCCTGGGAGCAGTACTTC; CDR3 protein: CASILFGPWEQYF
J gene: TRBJ2-7; D gene: NA; clone size: NA; V gene: TRBV5-6; CDR3 DNA: TGTGCCAGCAGTTGGGGCAGGGTGTCCTACGAGCAGTACTTC; CDR3 protein: CASSWGRVSYEQYF
J gene: TRBJ2-2; D gene: TRBD1; clone size: many; V gene: TRBV2; CDR3 DNA: TGTGCCAGCAGCCCGACAGGGAAAAACACCGGGGAGCTGTTTTTT; CDR3 protein: CASSPTGKNTGELFF
J gene: TRBJ1-6; D gene: NA; clone size: many; V gene: TRBV27; CDR3 DNA: TGTGCCAGCAGTGCCCGGGATAATTCACCCCTCCACTTT; CDR3 protein: CASSARDNSPLHF
J gene: TRBJ2-7; D gene: TRBD1; clone size: NA; V gene: TRBV5-5; CDR3 DNA: TGTGCCAGCAGCTTAGAGGGGGCTTCCTCCTACGAGCAGTACTTC; CDR3 protein: CASSLEGASSYEQYF
J gene: TRBJ1-3; D gene: NA; clone size: NA; V gene: TRBV19; CDR3 DNA: TGTGCCAGTACTCCGGACACTGGAAACACCATATATTTT; CDR3 protein: CASTPDTGNTIYF
J gene: TRBJ1-5; D gene: NA; clone size: NA; V gene: TRBV6-5; CDR3 DNA: TGTGCCAGCAGTTATGGTCCCAATCAGCCCCAGCATTTT; CDR3 protein: CASSYGPNQPQHF
J gene: TRBJ1-2; D gene: NA; clone size: many; V gene: TRBV6-1; CDR3 DNA: TGTGCCAGCAGTACCCGGGACCGAGTCGTAGGTGGCTACACCTTC; CDR3 protein: CASSTRDRVVGGYTF
J gene: TRBJ2-2; D gene: NA; clone size: NA; V gene: TRBV5-1; CDR3 DNA: TGCGCCAGCAGCCAGGGATGGTTAGACGGGGAGCTGTTTTTT; CDR3 protein: CASSQGWLDGELFF
J gene: TRBJ1-5; D gene: NA; clone size: NA; V gene: TRBV10-3; CDR3 DNA: TGTGCCATCAGTGAGGGACAGAGAAATCAGCCCCAGCATTTT; CDR3 protein: CAISEGQRNQPQHF
J gene: TRBJ2-7; D gene: TRBD1; clone size: many; V gene: TRBV20-1; CDR3 DNA: TGCAGTGCCAGTGACAGGGCGTCAGTCCGCGGACAGTACTTC; CDR3 protein: CSASDRASVRGQYF
J gene: TRBJ2-1; D gene: NA; clone size: once; V gene: TRBV27; CDR3 DNA: TGTGCCAGCCGACCGTGGGGAGGAGATGAGCAGTTCTTC; CDR3 protein: CASRPWGGDEQFF
J gene: TRBJ2-7; D gene: NA; clone size: NA; V gene: TRBV14; CDR3 DNA: TGTGCCAGCAGCCAAGCTTTGGCCGCCCCGCGGCGCCCCTACGAGCAGTACTTC; CDR3 protein: CASSQALAAPRRPYEQYF
J gene: TRBJ1-1; D gene: NA; clone size: many; V gene: TRBV24-1; CDR3 DNA: TGTGCCACCAGTGATTCAGGGGCAGGTCGCACTGAAGCTTTCTTT; CDR3 protein: CATSDSGAGRTEAFF
J gene: TRBJ2-1; D gene: NA; clone size: many; V gene: TRBV20-1; CDR3 DNA: TGCAGTGCTAGAGATTGGAGGGGACAGACCTTCTATGAGCAGTTCTTC; CDR3 protein: CSARDWRGQTFYEQFF
J gene: TRBJ2-7; D gene: NA; clone size: NA; V gene: TRBV5-1; CDR3 DNA: TGCGCCAGCAGCTTGGGGGTCCCCTCCTACGAGCAGTACTTC; CDR3 protein: CASSLGVPSYEQYF
J gene: TRBJ2-1; D gene: NA; clone size: NA; V gene: TRBV5-1; CDR3 DNA: TGCGCCAGCAGCTTCCCCCGGACTGAACACAATGAGCAGTTCTTC; CDR3 protein: CASSFPRTEHNEQFF
J gene: TRBJ1-2; D gene: TRBD1; clone size: NA; V gene: TRBV5-1; CDR3 DNA: TGCGCCAGCAGCTGGGGACAGGGGCTGGATGGCTACACCTTC; CDR3 protein: CASSWGQGLDGYTF
J gene: TRBJ2-7; D gene: NA; clone size: NA; V gene: TRBV18; CDR3 DNA: TGTGCCAGCTCTCCGACCGGGCGGCCCTACGAGCAGTACTTC; CDR3 protein: CASSPTGRPYEQYF
J gene: TRBJ2-2; D gene: NA; clone size: NA; V gene: TRBV5-1; CDR3 DNA: TGCGCCAGCAGGGAAGGGAGGAGGAACACCGGGGAGCTGTTTTTT; CDR3 protein: CASREGRRNTGELFF
J gene: TRBJ1-5; D gene: NA; clone size: few; V gene: TRBV28; CDR3 DNA: TGTGCCAGCAGTCCAGCCCTAGGTCCGACCGGCAATCAGCCCCAGCATTTT; CDR3 protein: CASSPALGPTGNQPQHF
J gene: TRBJ1-1; D gene: NA; clone size: many; V gene: TRBV5-1; CDR3 DNA: TGCGCCAGCAGCACAGATTCAGGGAACACTGAAGCTTTCTTT; CDR3 protein: CASSTDSGNTEAFF
J gene: TRBJ2-5; D gene: NA; clone size: many; V gene: TRBV7-3; CDR3 DNA: TGTGCCAGCAGCTCCTCATGGAGACGAGAGACCCAGTACTTC; CDR3 protein: CASSSSWRRETQYF
J gene: TRBJ2-1; D gene: TRBD1; clone size: NA; V gene: TRBV3-1; CDR3 DNA: TGTGCCAGCAGCCAAGGGGGGACAGGAACCTACAATGAGCAGTTCTTC; CDR3 protein: CASSQGGTGTYNEQFF
J gene: TRBJ2-7; D gene: NA; clone size: NA; V gene: TRBV20-1; CDR3 DNA: TGCAGTGCTAGAGTTCGGACCAGCGGTGCCTACGAGCAGTACTTC; CDR3 protein: CSARVRTSGAYEQYF
J gene: TRBJ1-2; D gene: NA; clone size: many; V gene: TRBV18; CDR3 DNA: TGTGCCAGCTCACCTCCGACAGTAAAGTCTAACTATGGCTACACCTTC; CDR3 protein: CASSPPTVKSNYGYTF
J gene: TRBJ2-7; D gene: NA; clone size: many; V gene: TRBV3-1; CDR3 DNA: TGTGCCAGCAGCCGAGACGGGCTAGTCGGTGGGCAGTACTTC; CDR3 protein: CASSRDGLVGGQYF
J gene: TRBJ2-2; D gene: TRBD2; clone size: NA; V gene: TRBV5-1; CDR3 DNA: TGCGCCAGCAGCTTGGCGGCCGGAGCGGGAGTGGACGGGGAGCTGTTTTTT; CDR3 protein: CASSLAAGAGVDGELFF
J gene: TRBJ2-2; D gene: NA; clone size: many; V gene: TRBV7-9; CDR3 DNA: TGTGCCAGCAGTTTTGGGACTGGCACCGGGGAGCTGTTTTTT; CDR3 protein: CASSFGTGTGELFF
J gene: TRBJ2-7; D gene: NA; clone size: once; V gene: TRBV29-1; CDR3 DNA: TGCAGCGTTAAAGTTACAGTCTACGAGCAGTACTTC; CDR3 protein: CSVKVTVYEQYF
J gene: TRBJ2-3; D gene: NA; clone size: many; V gene: TRBV6-1; CDR3 DNA: TGTGCCAGCAGTGAACACCGGGAAAGGGGAGATACGCAGTATTTT; CDR3 protein: CASSEHRERGDTQYF
J gene: TRBJ1-1; D gene: TRBD1; clone size: many; V gene: TRBV20-1; CDR3 DNA: TGCAGTGCTGGTTCACAGGGGCCTGAAGCTTTCTTT; CDR3 protein: CSAGSQGPEAFF
J gene: TRBJ2-2; D gene: NA; clone size: NA; V gene: TRBV5-6; CDR3 DNA: TGTGCCTGCAGATCTGGACTGAAGAACACCGGGGAGCTGTTTTTT; CDR3 protein: CACRSGLKNTGELFF
J gene: TRBJ2-3; D gene: TRBD2; clone size: many; V gene: TRBV20-1; CDR3 DNA: TGCAGTGCTAGAGACGGACTAGCGACTCTGTTTCCGTATTTT; CDR3 protein: CSARDGLATLFPYF